The table lists the clone carrying this T cell receptor beta chain with a few counts. This specimen comes from a study of T cell changes during pregnancy in multiple sclerosis. Method: immunoSEQ multiplex PCR; TCRdb's copy keeps in-frame clones and lacks some. The sample lists about 98,000 clones; 92% were seen once. The sample in question was peripheral blood, obtained after pregnancy. This receptor was obtained from a female donor in good health, enrolled as a control in a pregnancy study.

The CDR3 DNA is TGTGCCACCATTTCTCACGGCGGATCTGAAGCTTTCTTT. Translated, it gives CATISHGGSEAFF. V and J are TRBV6-1 and TRBJ1-1; no firm D call. Trimming cost V 10 bases and J 6 bases, with 18 bases left between them. CDR3 length: 13 amino acids. Germline-derived CDR1 and CDR2 are MNHNS and SASEGT.